This T cell receptor (beta chain) was sequenced during a study of lung T cells in sarcoidosis with Löfgren's syndrome. On the study more broadly: Analyses focused on Löfgren's syndrome patients.

This clonotype is labeled medium-sized. Its antigen remains unknown. Study-level points and caveats: Löfgren's syndrome patients reportedly showed greatest TRAV12-1 and TRBV2 expansion versus controls.

TCRdb re-called the reads with MiXCR, one entry per CDR3 protein. The table lists 9,000 or so distinct CDR3 sequences, around 20% of them singletons. The CDR3 has 12 amino acids. V lost 4 bases, J lost 6 bases, and 10 bases lay in between. Germline lookup yields CDR1 SNHLY and CDR2 FYNNEI. The genes are TRBV2 and TRBJ2-7; D is unresolved. The sequence was obtained from a human donor with sarcoidosis (Löfgren's syndrome or another form), or a control subject (not recorded which). The sample taken for sequencing was CD4+ T cells from bronchoalveolar lavage. The CDR3 is CASSVSGREQYF. The CDR3 nucleotides are TGTGCCAGCAGTGTGTCAGGTCGCGAGCAGTACTTC. Full variable domain (rest looked up from reference TRBV2 and TRBJ2-7): EPEVTQTPSHQVTQMGQEVILRCVPISNHLYFYWYRQILGQKVEFLVSFYNNEISEKSEIFDDQFSVERPDGSNFTLKIRSTKLEDSAMYFCASSVSGREQYFGPGTRLTVT.